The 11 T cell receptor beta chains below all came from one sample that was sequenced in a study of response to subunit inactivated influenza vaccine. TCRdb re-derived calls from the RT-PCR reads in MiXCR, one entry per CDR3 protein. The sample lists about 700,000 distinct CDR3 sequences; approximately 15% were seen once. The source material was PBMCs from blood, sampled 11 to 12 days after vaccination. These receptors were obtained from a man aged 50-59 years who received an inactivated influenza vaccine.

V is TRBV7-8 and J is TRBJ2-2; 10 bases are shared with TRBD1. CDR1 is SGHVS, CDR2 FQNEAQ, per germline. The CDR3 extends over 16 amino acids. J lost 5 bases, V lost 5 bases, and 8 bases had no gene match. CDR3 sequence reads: CASSLMTGGGTGELFF. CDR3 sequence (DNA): TGTGCCAGCAGCCTAATGACAGGGGGCGGAACCGGGGAGCTGTTTTTT.

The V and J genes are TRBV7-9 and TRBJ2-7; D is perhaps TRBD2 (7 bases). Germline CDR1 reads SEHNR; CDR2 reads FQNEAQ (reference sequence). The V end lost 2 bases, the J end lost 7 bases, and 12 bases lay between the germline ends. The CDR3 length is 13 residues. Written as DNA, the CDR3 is TGTGCCAGCAGCTTACGGGGGGCAGGAGAGCAGTACTTC. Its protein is CASSLRGAGEQYF.

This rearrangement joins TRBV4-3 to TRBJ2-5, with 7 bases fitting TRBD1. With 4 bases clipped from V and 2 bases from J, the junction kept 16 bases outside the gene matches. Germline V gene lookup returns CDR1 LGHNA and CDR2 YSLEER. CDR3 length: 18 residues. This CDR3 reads CASSRSFTAGGRQETQYF. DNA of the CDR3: TGCGCCAGCAGCCGGTCGTTCACTGCAGGGGGACGGCAAGAGACCCAGTACTTC.

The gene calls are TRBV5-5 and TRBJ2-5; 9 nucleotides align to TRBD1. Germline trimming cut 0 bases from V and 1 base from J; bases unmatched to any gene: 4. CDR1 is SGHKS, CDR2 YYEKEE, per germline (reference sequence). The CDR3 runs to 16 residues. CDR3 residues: CASSLGDRASQETQYF. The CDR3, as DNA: TGTGCCAGCAGCTTGGGGGACAGGGCTTCCCAAGAGACCCAGTACTTC.

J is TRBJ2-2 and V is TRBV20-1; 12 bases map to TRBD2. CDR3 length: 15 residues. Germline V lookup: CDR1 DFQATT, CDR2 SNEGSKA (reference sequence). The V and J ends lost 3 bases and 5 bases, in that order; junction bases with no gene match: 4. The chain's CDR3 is CSASLTSGSTGELFF. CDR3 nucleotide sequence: TGCAGTGCTAGTTTGACTAGCGGGAGTACCGGGGAGCTGTTTTTT.

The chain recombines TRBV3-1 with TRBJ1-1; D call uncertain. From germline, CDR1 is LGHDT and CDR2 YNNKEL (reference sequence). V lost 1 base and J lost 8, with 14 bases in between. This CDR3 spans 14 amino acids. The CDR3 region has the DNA TGTGCCAGCAGCCAAGTCCTTGGGATCTCCGAAGCTTTCTTT. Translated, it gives CASSQVLGISEAFF.

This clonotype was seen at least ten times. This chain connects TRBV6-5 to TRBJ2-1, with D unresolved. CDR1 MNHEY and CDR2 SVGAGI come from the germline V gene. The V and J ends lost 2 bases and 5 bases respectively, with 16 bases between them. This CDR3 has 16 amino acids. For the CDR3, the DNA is TGTGCCAGCAGTTACATCGGCGGCCGATTCAACAATGAGCAGTTCTTC. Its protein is CASSYIGGRFNNEQFF.

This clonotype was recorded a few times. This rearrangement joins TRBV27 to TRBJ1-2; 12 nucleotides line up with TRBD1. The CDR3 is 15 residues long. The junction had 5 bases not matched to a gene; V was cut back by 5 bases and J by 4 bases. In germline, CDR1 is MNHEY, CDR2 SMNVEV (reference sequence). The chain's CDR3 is CASSRGQGASYGYTF. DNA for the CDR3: TGTGCCAGCAGTCGGGGACAGGGGGCGTCCTATGGCTACACCTTC.

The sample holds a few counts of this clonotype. The CDR3 reads CASTQSLRTAGETQYF. In nucleotides, the CDR3 is TGCGCCAGCACCCAATCCCTCAGGACAGCTGGAGAGACCCAGTACTTC. The rearrangement uses TRBV5-1 and TRBJ2-5; the D gene is possibly TRBD1 (6 bases). Per the germline V gene, CDR1 is SGHRS and CDR2 is YFSETQ. This CDR3 region has 16 residues. Trimming shortened V by 6 bases and J by 4 bases, and 22 bases separated the two germline ends.

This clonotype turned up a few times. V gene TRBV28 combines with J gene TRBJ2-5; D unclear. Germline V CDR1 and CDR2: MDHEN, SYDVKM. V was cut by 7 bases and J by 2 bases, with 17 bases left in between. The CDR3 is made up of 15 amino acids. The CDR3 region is CASTRHAVDQETQYF. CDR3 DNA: TGTGCCAGCACTCGCCATGCAGTGGATCAAGAGACCCAGTACTTC.

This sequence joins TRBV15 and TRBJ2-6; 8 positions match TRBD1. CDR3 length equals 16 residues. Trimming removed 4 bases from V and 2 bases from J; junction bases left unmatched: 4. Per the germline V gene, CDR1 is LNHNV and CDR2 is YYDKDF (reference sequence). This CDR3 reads CATSKLDRAGANVLTF. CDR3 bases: TGTGCCACCAGCAAGCTGGACAGGGCTGGGGCCAACGTCCTGACTTTC. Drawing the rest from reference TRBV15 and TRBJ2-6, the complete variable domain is DAMVIQNPRYQVTQFGKPVTLSCSQTLNHNVMYWYQQKSSQAPKLLFHYYDKDFNNEADTPDNFQSRRPNTSFCFLDIRSPGLGDTAMYLCATSKLDRAGANVLTFGAGSRLTVL.